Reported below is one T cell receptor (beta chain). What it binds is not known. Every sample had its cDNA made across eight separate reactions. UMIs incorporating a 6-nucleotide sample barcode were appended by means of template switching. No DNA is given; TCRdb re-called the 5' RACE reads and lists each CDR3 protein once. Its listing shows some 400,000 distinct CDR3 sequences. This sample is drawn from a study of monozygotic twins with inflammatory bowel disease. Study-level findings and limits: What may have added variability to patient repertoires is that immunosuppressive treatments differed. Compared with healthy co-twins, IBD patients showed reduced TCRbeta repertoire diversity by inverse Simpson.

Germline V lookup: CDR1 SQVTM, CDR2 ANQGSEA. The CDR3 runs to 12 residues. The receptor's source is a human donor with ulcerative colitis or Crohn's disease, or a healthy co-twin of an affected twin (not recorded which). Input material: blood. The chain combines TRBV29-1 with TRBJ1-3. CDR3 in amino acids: CSVQVDGNTIYF.